The 25 T cell receptor beta chains below all came from one sample that was sequenced in a study of monozygotic twins with cystic fibrosis. Measured with immunoSEQ multiplex PCR; TCRdb has only the in-frame clones, and not every one. In the table there are around 7,500 clones, around 94% of which are singletons. Sequencing was carried out using blood. All receptors derive from a boy aged 2 to 10 with cystic fibrosis.

The chain is built from TRBV7-2 and TRBJ2-3, with 7 bases matching TRBD2. V shed 8 bases and J 5 bases; nucleotides not matched to a gene: 7. Germline CDR1 and CDR2: SGHTA and FQGNSA. CDR3 length: 13 residues. The CDR3 reads CASLPGGGDTQYF. DNA of the CDR3: TGTGCCAGCTTGCCTGGGGGGGGAGATACGCAGTATTTT. The full variable domain, its missing parts supplied by reference TRBV7-2 and TRBJ2-3, is GAGVSQSPSNKVTEKGKDVELRCDPISGHTALYWYRQSLGQGLEFLIYFQGNSAPDKSGLPSDRFSAERTGGSVSTLTIQRTQQEDSAVYLCASLPGGGDTQYFGPGTRLTVL.

The chain carries TRBV9 and TRBJ1-2; 8 bases are a match to TRBD1. The CDR3 is made up of 16 amino acids. CDR1 SGDLS and CDR2 YYNGEE come from the germline V gene. J was trimmed by 5 bases and V by 0 bases; bases with no gene match: 9. The DNA of the CDR3 is TGTGCCAGCAGCGTAGATCGCAGGGGGCCCGATTATGGCTACACCTTC. It is translated as CASSVDRRGPDYGYTF.

V and J are TRBV15 and TRBJ2-7; TRBD1 matches at 8 bases. CDR3 length: 15 residues. The V gene end was trimmed by 0 bases and the J gene end by 5 bases; junction bases not matched to a gene: 6. Germline V gene lookup returns CDR1 LNHNV and CDR2 YYDKDF (reference sequence). The CDR3 spells CATSRDDRGGDEQYF. CDR3 nucleotides: TGTGCCACCAGCAGAGACGACAGGGGTGGAGACGAGCAGTACTTC.

This clone was detected only a few times. This chain links TRBV11-2 with TRBJ2-4; D is unresolved. Germline CDR1 and CDR2: SGHAT and FQNNGV. Trimming left V 0 bases short and J 7 bases short, with 4 bases between. The CDR3 runs to 12 residues. DNA for the CDR3: TGTGCCAGCAGCTTAGAGGCGAACATTCAGTACTTC. This gives the protein CASSLEANIQYF.

The gene calls are TRBV6-1 and TRBJ2-1; no clear D gene. Per the germline V gene, CDR1 is MNHNS and CDR2 is SASEGT. Trimming left V 2 bases short and J 8 bases short, with 7 bases between. The CDR3 sequence is 12 residues long. The CDR3 spells CASSEFRHEQFF. CDR3 bases: TGTGCCAGCAGTGAATTTAGGCATGAGCAGTTCTTC.

The V call is TRBV6-4, the J call TRBJ1-6, with no clear D. V was shortened by 2 bases and J by 5 bases, with 4 bases between the two germline ends. The CDR3 totals 13 residues. Germline V CDR1 and CDR2: MRHNA, SNTAGT. DNA of the CDR3: TGTGCCAGCAGTGACAGGGATAATTCACCCCTCCACTTT. This sequence encodes CASSDRDNSPLHF.

The V gene is TRBV27, the J gene TRBJ2-7, with D uncertain. This CDR3 region has 13 residues. Looked up from germline, CDR1 is MNHEY and CDR2 is SMNVEV (reference sequence). V was trimmed by 6 bases and J by 2 bases, leaving 11 bases between them. CDR3 coding DNA: TGTGCCAGCAGGGTCCCCACCACCTACGAGCAGTACTTC. Protein: CASRVPTTYEQYF.

V gene TRBV7-9 combines with J gene TRBJ2-5; D is perhaps TRBD2 (5 bases). V lost 1 base and J 4 bases, leaving 13 bases between the germline ends. The CDR3 extends over 15 amino acids. Germline loops: CDR1 SEHNR, CDR2 FQNEAQ (reference sequence). CDR3 bases: TGTGCCAGCAGCTTAGTTGAGGGAATCCGAGAGACCCAGTACTTC. Translation gives CASSLVEGIRETQYF.

The J gene is TRBJ2-2, the V gene TRBV6-6; weak D call: TRBD2 (7 bases). The CDR3 is made up of 15 amino acids. The V gene lost 6 bases and the J gene lost 6 bases, with 17 bases spanning the gap. Germline-derived CDR1 and CDR2 are MNHNY and SVGAGI (reference sequence). CDR3 amino acids: CASRHGGPESGELFF. The CDR3 bases are TGTGCCAGCAGACACGGGGGGCCGGAATCCGGGGAGCTGTTTTTT.

V gene TRBV9 combines with J gene TRBJ1-1; D gene uncertain. Trimming cost V 3 bases and J 3 bases, with 12 bases left between them. The CDR3 has 14 residues. CDR1 SGDLS and CDR2 YYNGEE come from the germline V gene. The CDR3 nucleotides read TGTGCCAGCAGCGCCAAGGGCTGGGACACTGAAGCTTTCTTT. Its protein product is CASSAKGWDTEAFF.

The chain uses TRBV5-4 and TRBJ1-1; 7 nucleotides line up with TRBD1. Trimming cost V 0 bases and J 1 base; bases outside gene matches: 3. CDR3 length equals 15 residues. CDR1 and CDR2 from the germline V gene are SGHNT and YYREEE (reference sequence). The CDR3 DNA follows: TGTGCCAGCAGCTTGGGCGGGACAGCGAACACTGAAGCTTTCTTT. Protein sequence: CASSLGGTANTEAFF.

The genes are TRBV9 and TRBJ2-2; D is unclear. The CDR3 is 15 amino acids. Trimming cost V 0 bases and J 6 bases, with 12 bases left between them. Germline assignment: CDR1 SGDLS and CDR2 YYNGEE. The CDR3 sequence is CASSVDLDGAGELFF. The DNA of the CDR3 is TGTGCCAGCAGCGTAGACCTAGATGGGGCCGGGGAGCTGTTTTTT. Complete variable domain (other parts from reference TRBV9 and TRBJ2-2): DSGVTQTPKHLITATGQRVTLRCSPRSGDLSVYWYQQSLDQGLQFLIQYYNGEERAKGNILERFSAQQFPDLHSELNLSSLELGDSALYFCASSVDLDGAGELFFGEGSRLTVL.

This sequence joins TRBV20-1 and TRBJ2-3; D uncertain. Trimming removed 0 bases from V and 5 bases from J, with 3 bases in between. The CDR3 is 11 residues long. Germline loops: CDR1 DFQATT, CDR2 SNEGSKA (reference sequence). The CDR3 spells CSAREIDTQYF. Here the CDR3 DNA reads TGCAGTGCTAGAGAAATAGATACGCAGTATTTT.

The chain recombines TRBV19 with TRBJ2-5, with D perhaps matching TRBD2 (5 bases). Germline V gives CDR1 LNHDA, CDR2 SQIVND (reference sequence). The CDR3 spans 16 residues. Trimming shortened V by 5 bases and J by 3 bases, and 19 bases separated the two germline ends. The CDR3 bases are TGTGCCAGTAGTGCTGGAGGTATGTTCGCCGAAGAGACCCAGTACTTC. Translating it yields CASSAGGMFAEETQYF.

V usage is TRBV7-6 and J usage is TRBJ2-2; the D is unclear. Trimming took 5 bases from V and 6 from J, leaving 10 bases between them. This CDR3 region has 13 residues. CDR1 SGHVS and CDR2 FNYEAQ come from the germline V gene. CDR3 residues: CASSTPEPGELFF. The DNA for the CDR3 is TGTGCCAGCAGCACCCCCGAGCCCGGGGAGCTGTTTTTT. The entire variable domain, with the rest obtained from reference TRBV7-6 and TRBJ2-2, is as follows: GAGVSQSPRYKVTKRGQDVALRCDPISGHVSLYWYRQALGQGPEFLTYFNYEAQQDKSGLPNDRFSAERPEGSISTLTIQRTEQRDSAMYRCASSTPEPGELFFGEGSRLTVL.

The rearrangement joins TRBV11-2 to TRBJ1-2, with TRBD1 as a possible D gene (5 bases). With 0 bases removed from V and 3 bases from J, the gap between germline ends came to 11 bases. Germline loops: CDR1 SGHAT, CDR2 FQNNGV. This CDR3 region has 15 residues. As DNA, the CDR3 is TGTGCCAGCAGCTTAGACAGGGACCTATACTATGGCTACACCTTC. Protein: CASSLDRDLYYGYTF.

The chain couples TRBV5-1 to TRBJ2-7; TRBD1 is a possible D gene (6 bases). V lost 2 bases and J lost 3, with 12 bases in between. The CDR3 loop spans 14 amino acids. Per germline, CDR1 SGHRS and CDR2 YFSETQ. CDR3 in amino acids: CASSFGQPLYEQYF. The CDR3 nucleotides read TGCGCCAGCAGCTTCGGACAGCCCCTCTACGAGCAGTACTTC.

This clone occurred a few times. The chain couples TRBV5-6 to TRBJ2-7; a weak D match, TRBD1 (6 bases). V lost 4 bases and J lost 2, with 13 bases in between. Germline V CDR1 and CDR2: SGHDT, YYEEEE. The CDR3 loop spans 14 amino acids. As DNA, the CDR3 is TGTGCCAGCAGCGAAACAGGGTCCCCCTACGAGCAGTACTTC. Translating it yields CASSETGSPYEQYF.

The gene calls are TRBV7-3 and TRBJ2-3; D perhaps matches TRBD2 (5 bases). V was trimmed by 3 bases and J by 2 bases, leaving 9 bases between them. Germline CDR1 reads SGHTA; CDR2 reads FQGTGA. This CDR3 comprises 14 residues. The CDR3 DNA reads as TGTGCCAGCAGCTTCGGGATTGCCACAGATACGCAGTATTTT. It specifies CASSFGIATDTQYF.

The chain employs TRBV19 and TRBJ2-2, with D perhaps given as TRBD1 or TRBD2 (6 bases each). The length of the CDR3 is 13 residues. CDR1 and CDR2 from the germline V gene are LNHDA and SQIVND (reference sequence). The V end lost 4 bases, the J end lost 5 bases, and 8 bases lay between the germline ends. CDR3 region: CASSTGATGELFF. CDR3 bases: TGTGCCAGTAGTACGGGGGCAACCGGGGAGCTGTTTTTT.

The chain's CDR3 is CASRVSGASTDTQYF. CDR3 coding DNA: TGCGCCAGCCGGGTGAGCGGGGCTAGCACAGATACGCAGTATTTT. The V gene is TRBV5-1, the J gene TRBJ2-3; 7 bases line up with TRBD2. The CDR3 covers 15 residues. Germline values: CDR1 SGHRS, CDR2 YFSETQ. The junction had 8 bases not matched to a gene; V was cut back by 7 bases and J by 0 bases.

The V call is TRBV5-4, the J call TRBJ1-2; 7 bases align to TRBD1. The germline V gene encodes CDR1 SGHNT and CDR2 YYREEE (reference sequence). V lost 6 bases and J lost 4; bases outside the gene matches: 21. The CDR3 consists of 18 residues. As DNA, the CDR3 is TGTGCCAGCACAATCCGGACAGGAACTATCAGCGCTGGCTATGGCTACACCTTC. Translation: CASTIRTGTISAGYGYTF.

The gene calls are TRBV6-9 and TRBJ1-1, with a weak D call TRBD1 (5 bases). Germline V gene data show CDR1 as MNHGY and CDR2 as SVAAGI. This CDR3 comprises 15 residues. The V end lost 3 bases, the J end lost 0 bases, and 11 bases lay between the germline ends. The CDR3 region has the DNA TGTGCCAGCAGTTACTCCTCAGGGTTGAACACTGAAGCTTTCTTT. Translation gives CASSYSSGLNTEAFF.

This sequence joins TRBV5-1 and TRBJ2-7; possibly TRBD1 for D (6 bases). The CDR3 is 14 amino acids. V lost 3 bases to trimming and J lost 2 bases, with 12 bases between them. Germline V gives CDR1 SGHRS, CDR2 YFSETQ. DNA for the CDR3: TGCGCCAGCAGCTCATCGACAGGCCCCTACGAGCAGTACTTC. It translates to CASSSSTGPYEQYF. Full variable domain (missing parts from reference TRBV5-1 and TRBJ2-7): KAGVTQTPRYLIKTRGQQVTLSCSPISGHRSVSWYQQTPGQGLQFLFEYFSETQRNKGNFPGRFSGRQFSNSRSEMNVSTLELGDSALYLCASSSSTGPYEQYFGPGTRLTVT.

This chain connects TRBV19 to TRBJ2-3; no firm D call. CDR1 and CDR2 from the germline V gene are LNHDA and SQIVND (reference sequence). V was trimmed by 3 bases and J by 3 bases, leaving 10 bases between them. This CDR3 has 14 residues. Here the CDR3 DNA reads TGTGCCAGTAGTATTTTGGGTAGTACAGATACGCAGTATTTT. This codes for CASSILGSTDTQYF.